The clone carrying this T cell receptor beta chain was picked up a small number of times. The data belong to a study of cytomegalovirus exposure and HLA in healthy donors. The CDR3 length is 16 residues. CDR1 is ENHRY, CDR2 SYGVKD, per germline. Trimming left V 11 bases short and J 2 bases short, with 25 bases between. The study ran its PCR with 60 Vbeta and 13 Jbeta primers. Measured with immunoSEQ multiplex PCR; TCRdb has only the in-frame clones, and not every one. The sample lists over 100,000 clones; 73% were seen once. Sequences were obtained from PBMCs. The chain carries TRBV10-3 and TRBJ2-7; tentative D call: TRBD1 (7 bases). This TCR was sampled from a man aged 40-55 years in good health and CMV-seronegative. DNA of the CDR3: TGTGCCTCCCAGGGGGGCAGCGGAGGTTTCCCCTACGAGCAGTACTTC. The encoded protein is CASQGGSGGFPYEQYF.